This T cell receptor (beta chain) was recorded in a study of cytomegalovirus exposure and HLA in healthy donors. The PCR had 60 Vbeta and 13 Jbeta primers. Here immunoSEQ multiplex PCR was the method, and the copy in TCRdb shows in-frame clones only, minus some. Of 200,000 to 250,000 clones in the sample, roughly four fifths are singletons; the top ten hold about 3%. V was shortened by 6 bases and J by 7 bases, with 22 bases between the two germline ends. This CDR3 is built from 15 residues. Germline V lookup: CDR1 LNHDA, CDR2 SQIVND (reference sequence). The sequence was obtained from a woman aged 40 to 49 in good health and CMV-seronegative. The genes are TRBV19 and TRBJ2-7; no firm D call. Sequences were obtained from PBMCs. DNA for the CDR3: TGTGCCAGTAGCGAAGGCGGCACCGGTGGGTATGAGCAGTACTTC. Translating it yields CASSEGGTGGYEQYF.